What follows are 2 T cell receptor beta chains derived from one specimen sequenced in a study of CD8+ T cells in alopecia areata. cDNA prepared by RNA extraction and subsequent reverse transcription served as the template for sequencing. Generated by immunoSEQ multiplex PCR, the TCRdb table keeps only in-frame clones and is missing some. The sample lists tens of thousands of clones, around 40% occurring once. The source material was NKG2D-low CD8+ T cells sorted from blood. The receptor source for this set is a human donor with alopecia areata.

This clone appeared a few times. The chain joins TRBV7-9 to TRBJ1-1; D is unclear. CDR3 size: 11 residues. Germline assignment: CDR1 SEHNR and CDR2 FQNEAQ (reference sequence). V lost 1 base and J 11 bases, leaving 8 bases between the germline ends. CDR3 sequence: CASSLGGGAFF. Written as DNA, the CDR3 is TGTGCCAGCAGCTTAGGGGGAGGTGCTTTCTTT.

A few counts support this clone. The sample carries other DNA sequences with the same CDR3. This rearrangement joins TRBV9 to TRBJ2-7, with 9 positions matching TRBD2. Per germline, CDR1 SGDLS and CDR2 YYNGEE. Trimming at V came to 3 bases and at J to 1 base, leaving 5 bases not matched to a gene. This CDR3 contains 15 residues. The DNA for the CDR3 is TGTGCCAGCAGCGCCGAGACTAGCGGATCCTACGAGCAGTACTTC. Translating it yields CASSAETSGSYEQYF.